What follows are 20 T cell receptor beta chains derived from one specimen sequenced in a study of human T cells and chemical hapten exposure. Each CDR3 protein gets one entry after TCRdb re-called the RACE reads with MiXCR. The profile shows around 200,000 distinct CDR3 sequences, 20% to 25% of them singletons. The time point here: patch test 3, about 24 weeks after DPC sensitization. Indicated treatment: therapeutic diphenylcyclopropenone sensitization with weekly scalp DPC. The input for sequencing was whole blood, taken in connection with sensitization to the hapten diphenylcyclopropenone (DPC). The receptors derive from a woman aged 40 to 50 with alopecia areata. Some clones in this sample may be carry-over from other donors' samples.

The J gene is TRBJ2-3, the V gene TRBV5-1, with no clear D. The CDR3 loop spans 15 amino acids. V was clipped by 2 bases and J by 6 bases, with 16 bases between them. Germline V lookup: CDR1 SGHRS, CDR2 YFSETQ. The CDR3 region has the DNA TGCGCCAGCAGCTTAGGCCAGTATCTTGGGGATACGCAGTATTTT. Protein sequence: CASSLGQYLGDTQYF. The full variable domain, rest sourced from reference TRBV5-1 and TRBJ2-3, is KAGVTQTPRYLIKTRGQQVTLSCSPISGHRSVSWYQQTPGQGLQFLFEYFSETQRNKGNFPGRFSGRQFSNSRSEMNVSTLELGDSALYLCASSLGQYLGDTQYFGPGTRLTVL.

The chain couples TRBV29-1 to TRBJ1-2; D is perhaps TRBD1 (5 bases). Trimming pared 6 bases from V and 8 bases from J, leaving 13 bases between. CDR3 length equals 11 residues. CDR1 SQVTM and CDR2 ANQGSEA come from the germline V gene. Here the CDR3 DNA reads TGCAGCGTGACGGCGGGGCGCGGCTACACCTTC. It codes for CSVTAGRGYTF.

In its sample, this clonotype was seen a few times. V gene TRBV10-3 combines with J gene TRBJ2-7; 9 nucleotides line up with TRBD1. Germline CDR1 is ENHRY and CDR2 is SYGVKD. CDR3 length equals 15 residues. Germline trimming cut 2 bases from V and 3 bases from J; bases unmatched to any gene: 5. CDR3 nucleotides: TGTGCCATCAGTGAGAAACAGGGGGCTGACTACGAGCAGTACTTC. Translated: CAISEKQGADYEQYF.

V gene TRBV20-1 combines with J gene TRBJ2-7, with a tentative D call TRBD2 (6 bases). V was clipped by 3 bases and J by 0 bases, with 18 bases between them. Germline CDR1 DFQATT, CDR2 SNEGSKA (reference sequence). The CDR3 totals 16 residues. The CDR3 region is CSARDIAGLSSYEQYF. The DNA for the CDR3 is TGCAGTGCTAGGGATATCGCGGGATTAAGCTCCTACGAGCAGTACTTC.

V gene TRBV7-2 combines with J gene TRBJ1-6; 8 bases fit TRBD1. The CDR3 runs to 15 residues. The V and J ends lost 3 bases and 7 bases, in that order; junction bases with no gene match: 5. Germline V gives CDR1 SGHTA, CDR2 FQGNSA. The CDR3 reads CASSLTGTGNSPLHF. DNA for the CDR3: TGTGCCAGCAGCTTGACCGGGACAGGCAATTCACCCCTCCACTTT. The entire variable domain, with the rest obtained from reference TRBV7-2 and TRBJ1-6, is as follows: GAGVSQSPSNKVTEKGKDVELRCDPISGHTALYWYRQSLGQGLEFLIYFQGNSAPDKSGLPSDRFSAERTGGSVSTLTIQRTQQEDSAVYLCASSLTGTGNSPLHFGNGTRLTVT.

Here the CDR3 reads CASSQVGGPQHF. In DNA form, the CDR3 reads TGTGCCAGCAGCCAAGTGGGGGGCCCCCAGCATTTT. The chain uses TRBV3-1 and TRBJ1-5; tentatively, D is TRBD1 (6 bases). Trimming stripped 1 base from V and 10 bases from J, with 8 bases between. The length of the CDR3 is 12 residues. Germline V gene lookup returns CDR1 LGHDT and CDR2 YNNKEL (reference sequence).

This clonotype has a count of ten or more. This chain uses TRBV20-1 with TRBJ2-1; D gene uncertain. V was pared by 2 bases and J by 6 bases, with 11 bases between. CDR3 length equals 13 residues. Germline CDR1 reads DFQATT; CDR2 reads SNEGSKA (reference sequence). The CDR3 loop is CSARIPFFNEQFF. The CDR3 region has the DNA TGCAGTGCTAGAATACCCTTTTTCAATGAGCAGTTCTTC.

The CDR3 here is CSARPSGNTGELFF. The CDR3, as DNA: TGCAGCGCCCGGCCCTCGGGAAACACCGGGGAGCTGTTTTTT. The V call is TRBV29-1, the J call TRBJ2-2, with TRBD2 as a possible D gene (5 bases). The CDR3 consists of 14 residues. Per germline, CDR1 SQVTM and CDR2 ANQGSEA. The V and J ends lost 7 bases and 2 bases respectively, with 14 bases between them.

This clonotype was seen a handful of times. The chain joins TRBV4-3 to TRBJ2-3, with TRBD1 identical over 9 bases. The CDR3 totals 14 residues. The germline V gene encodes CDR1 LGHNA and CDR2 YSLEER. V dropped 4 bases and J dropped 4; count of bases not matched to a gene: 3. CDR3 loop: CASSRTGVADTQYF. The CDR3 DNA is TGCGCCAGCAGCCGGACAGGGGTCGCAGATACGCAGTATTTT.

The gene calls are TRBV29-1 and TRBJ2-7; no clear D gene. Deletions cut 4 bases from V and 1 base from J, with 14 bases between. From germline, CDR1 is SQVTM and CDR2 ANQGSEA. The CDR3 totals 14 residues. The CDR3 loop is CSVGIEQASYEQYF. The CDR3 region has the DNA TGCAGCGTTGGTATAGAACAAGCTTCCTACGAGCAGTACTTC.

The chain is built from TRBV7-9 and TRBJ2-3; weak D call: TRBD1 (5 bases). Germline loops: CDR1 SEHNR, CDR2 FQNEAQ (reference sequence). The CDR3 runs 13 residues. V was clipped by 5 bases and J by 4 bases, with 10 bases between them. The CDR3 loop reads CASSIQGSDTQYF. CDR3 coding DNA: TGTGCCAGCAGCATTCAGGGTTCAGATACGCAGTATTTT.

Points on this clonotype: It may be a read error: a sequence one base away is much more abundant. As DNA, the CDR3 is TGCAGTGCTCCGTGGGCGGGGGCGGCGACAGATGCGCAGTATTTT. Protein product: CSAPWAGAATDAQYF. The chain joins TRBV20-1 to TRBJ2-3; D perhaps matches TRBD2 (7 bases). Germline CDR1 reads DFQATT; CDR2 reads SNEGSKA (reference sequence). The CDR3 extends over 15 amino acids.

The chain joins TRBV12-3 or TRBV12-4 to TRBJ2-1; unclear D gene. The V end was cut by 5 bases, the J end by 1 base, with 12 bases between. This CDR3 has 15 amino acids. The CDR3 loop reads CASSTQSFSYNEQFF. The DNA of the CDR3 is TGTGCCAGCAGTACCCAGTCCTTTTCCTACAATGAGCAGTTCTTC.

The V call is TRBV29-1, the J call TRBJ1-1; D is unresolved. The V end lost 3 bases, the J end lost 3 bases, and 11 bases lay between the germline ends. There are 13 residues in the CDR3. CDR1 and CDR2 (germline): SQVTM, ANQGSEA. The CDR3 sequence: CSVDLWEDTEAFF. CDR3 DNA: TGCAGCGTTGACCTGTGGGAGGACACTGAAGCTTTCTTT.

This clonotype was detected only a few times. This sequence joins TRBV10-3 and TRBJ1-1; no clear D gene. With 10 bases removed from V and 2 bases from J, the gap between germline ends came to 17 bases. CDR3 length: 14 residues. Germline-derived CDR1 and CDR2 are ENHRY and SYGVKD. Written as DNA, the CDR3 is TGTGCCAGTACCGCTGAACCCTCCAACACTGAAGCTTTCTTT. It translates to CASTAEPSNTEAFF.

The chain uses TRBV7-2 and TRBJ2-5; 7 nucleotides line up with TRBD2. V was pared by 4 bases and J by 7 bases, with 9 bases of the junction left unmatched. The CDR3 consists of 14 residues. In germline, CDR1 is SGHTA, CDR2 FQGNSA. CDR3 region: CASSSSSGKGTQYF. Here the CDR3 DNA reads TGTGCCAGCAGCTCGTCTAGCGGAAAGGGGACCCAGTACTTC.

This clonotype was counted at least ten times. This chain uses TRBV29-1 with TRBJ2-1, with a possible D match to TRBD1 (5 bases). Germline V lookup: CDR1 SQVTM, CDR2 ANQGSEA. Trimming pared 8 bases from V and 6 bases from J, leaving 14 bases between. The CDR3 sequence is 12 residues long. Here the CDR3 DNA reads TGCAGCTACCTAGGGGCAGCCAATGAGCAGTTCTTC. Translating it yields CSYLGAANEQFF.

This clonotype was recorded a few times. The V call is TRBV5-1, the J call TRBJ1-1; 12 bases match TRBD1. The CDR3 is made up of 16 amino acids. Germline loops: CDR1 SGHRS, CDR2 YFSETQ. Trimming removed 0 bases from V and 4 bases from J; junction bases left unmatched: 4. The chain's CDR3 is CASSLGDRGPGTEAFF. Here the CDR3 DNA reads TGCGCCAGCAGCTTGGGGGACAGGGGGCCGGGCACTGAAGCTTTCTTT.

The V and J genes are TRBV29-1 and TRBJ2-7; 10 bases line up with TRBD2. Germline assignment: CDR1 SQVTM and CDR2 ANQGSEA. The V and J ends lost 6 bases and 6 bases, in that order; junction bases with no gene match: 5. The CDR3 has 12 amino acids. The CDR3 DNA follows: TGCAGCGTAACTAGCGGGACGTCCGAGCAGTACTTC. As protein: CSVTSGTSEQYF.

This clonotype was seen a few times. The chain carries TRBV6-1 and TRBJ2-7; perhaps TRBD1 as D (6 bases). Germline assignment: CDR1 MNHNS and CDR2 SASEGT. V was shortened by 8 bases and J by 4 bases, with 15 bases between the two germline ends. The CDR3 is made up of 13 amino acids. The CDR3 region has the DNA TGTGCCAGCGAGGGGACAAGGGCTTACGAGCAGTACTTC. Translation gives CASEGTRAYEQYF.